This TCR beta chain was recorded in a study of glioma-infiltrating T cells after dendritic cell vaccination. Turning to the study itself: Between 2003 and 2012, patients got autologous tumor lysate-pulsed dendritic cell vaccines.

PBMC were collected before vaccination, two weeks after the third vaccination, and at progression. The method was immunoSEQ multiplex PCR; TCRdb's version includes in-frame clones alone and lacks a portion of them. The table includes tens of thousands of clones, around 83% detected once. In germline, CDR1 is LNHNV, CDR2 YYDKDF (reference sequence). CDR3 length: 15 residues. Trimming at V came to 5 bases and at J to 4 bases, leaving 9 bases not matched to a gene. J is TRBJ2-5 and V is TRBV15, with 8 bases matching TRBD1. The specimen was blood, collected before dendritic cell vaccination. This clonotype was sampled from a human donor with glioblastoma. This CDR3 is CATSQISTGVETQYF. In DNA form, the CDR3 reads TGTGCCACCAGCCAGATCTCGACAGGGGTAGAGACCCAGTACTTC. The full variable domain, rest sourced from reference TRBV15 and TRBJ2-5, is DAMVIQNPRYQVTQFGKPVTLSCSQTLNHNVMYWYQQKSSQAPKLLFHYYDKDFNNEADTPDNFQSRRPNTSFCFLDIRSPGLGDTAMYLCATSQISTGVETQYFGPGTRLLVL.